This T cell receptor beta chain was recovered during a study of identifying expanded T cells in peripheral blood. Findings and caveats of the study: Differentially abundant clones: about 1.3 between replicates, around 16 at about 13 days, less than 20 at four. Across healthy donors, higher total template counts meant significantly greater approximately two-week count variance.

The CDR3 consists of 13 residues. Germline lookup yields CDR1 SGHTA and CDR2 FQGTGA. V trimming: 2 bases; J trimming: 9 bases; junction bases outside the gene matches: 4. Concerning this clone: Its cognate antigen is unknown.

Produced via immunoSEQ multiplex PCR; TCRdb's table is partial and in-frame only. The sample carries 120,000 or so clones, roughly 82% recorded once. Healthy donors had no documented immune events, such as infections, while sampled. J is TRBJ2-1 and V is TRBV7-3, with 7 bases fitting TRBD1. The specimen sequenced was blood. The source of this sequence is a person aged 18 to 75 in good health. This CDR3 is CASSLYSGGEQFF. CDR3 coding DNA: TGTGCCAGCAGCTTATATTCAGGGGGTGAGCAGTTCTTC.